This TCR beta chain was identified during a study of T-cell memory formation after mild COVID-19. TCRdb redid the calling of the 5' RACE reads with MiXCR, one entry per CDR3 protein. In the table there are roughly 48,000 distinct CDR3 sequences, about 28% of which are singletons. The CDR3 runs 15 residues. After removal of 2 bases from V and 9 bases from J, the junction contained 8 bases not matched to a gene. CDR1 SGHVS and CDR2 FNYEAQ come from the germline V gene. The clonotype comes from a man aged 18 to 35 who had mild COVID-19 (a few samples of this study predate the infection). Cell type and time point are not known. The chain carries TRBV7-6 and TRBJ2-1; 9 bases match TRBD2. The sequencing sample was made of PBMCs or a T cell subset sorted from them (not recorded which). The CDR3 region has the DNA TGTGCCAGCAGCTTACTCGGCGGGGGGGAAGGTGAGCAGTTCTTC. It yields the protein CASSLLGGGEGEQFF. Supplemented by reference TRBV7-6 and TRBJ2-1, the full variable domain reads GAGVSQSPRYKVTKRGQDVALRCDPISGHVSLYWYRQALGQGPEFLTYFNYEAQQDKSGLPNDRFSAERPEGSISTLTIQRTEQRDSAMYRCASSLLGGGEGEQFFGPGTRLTVL.